This TCR beta chain was identified in a study of TIL therapy for anti-PD-1-resistant metastatic lung cancer. Study at large: Tumors had a median PD-L1 proportion score of approximately 6%.

This was the immunoSEQ v3 assay. Only in-frame clones appear in the TCRdb table, and some are missing; sequencing was by immunoSEQ multiplex PCR. The sample holds 95,000 or so clones, approximately 65% seen once. The CDR3 runs 16 residues. The V gene lost 6 bases and the J gene lost 2 bases, with 17 bases spanning the gap. Germline-derived CDR1 and CDR2 are MDHEN and SYDVKM. Regarding the study as a whole: Compared with baseline intratumoral T cells, expanded TIL cultures were more clonal and less diverse (roughly 6.3% vs 31%).

Time point in this sample: pre-treatment sample, taken before nivolumab and TIL therapy. Pleural nodules or supraclavicular lymph nodes made up most of the excised metastases sampled. For this clone: Its antigen is still unknown.

This sequence originates from a person between 25 and 80 years old with non-small cell lung cancer. The chain is built from TRBV28 and TRBJ1-5; D may be TRBD1 (6 bases). Sequencing was performed on tumor tissue, taken at baseline. DNA of the CDR3: TGTGCCAGCAGCCGCCCGGGACAAGGAGGCAATCAGCCCCAGCATTTT. This gives the protein CASSRPGQGGNQPQHF.